This T cell receptor (beta chain) was retrieved from a study of cytomegalovirus exposure and HLA in healthy donors. Overall study results and limits: A later analysis found most CMV-associated TCR beta chains apparently HLA-restricted. Analyses of presence/absence relied on an assumption of roughly uniform sequencing depth across donors.

Germline V gene lookup returns CDR1 SGHNT and CDR2 YYREEE (reference sequence). The CDR3 covers 14 residues. V was clipped by 4 bases and J by 8 bases, with 19 bases between them. A multiplex PCR was run with 60 Vbeta primers and 13 Jbeta primers. The method was immunoSEQ multiplex PCR; TCRdb's version includes in-frame clones alone and lacks a portion of them. This sample has roughly 120,000 clones, with 78% found just once. A remark on this clone: Its antigen is as yet unknown.

The chain uses TRBV5-4 and TRBJ2-7; TRBD1 might be the D (6 bases). Material for sequencing was PBMCs. The source is a woman aged 30 to 39 in good health and CMV-seronegative. CDR3 region: CASSTRDTPKKQYF. For the CDR3, the DNA is TGTGCCAGCAGCACCCGGGACACACCTAAGAAGCAGTACTTC. Variable domain in full (rest from reference TRBV5-4 and TRBJ2-7): ETGVTQSPTHLIKTRGQQVTLRCSSQSGHNTVSWYQQALGQGPQFIFQYYREEENGRGNFPPRFSGLQFPNYSSELNVNALELDDSALYLCASSTRDTPKKQYFGPGTRLTVT.